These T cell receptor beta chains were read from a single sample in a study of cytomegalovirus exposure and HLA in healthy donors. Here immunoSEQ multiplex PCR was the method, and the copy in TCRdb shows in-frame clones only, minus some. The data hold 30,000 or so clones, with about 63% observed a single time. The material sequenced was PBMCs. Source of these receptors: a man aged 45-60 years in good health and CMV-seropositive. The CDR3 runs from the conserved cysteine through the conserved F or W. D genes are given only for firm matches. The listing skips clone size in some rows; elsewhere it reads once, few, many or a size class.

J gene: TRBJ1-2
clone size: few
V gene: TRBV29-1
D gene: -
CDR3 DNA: TGCAGCGTTGGATCAGGGGTGGGGAACTATGGCTACACCTTC
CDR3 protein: CSVGSGVGNYGYTF

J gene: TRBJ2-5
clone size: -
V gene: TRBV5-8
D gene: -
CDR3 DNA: TGTGCCAGCAGCTTGGCGGGGGTACAAGAGACCCAGTACTTC
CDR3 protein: CASSLAGVQETQYF

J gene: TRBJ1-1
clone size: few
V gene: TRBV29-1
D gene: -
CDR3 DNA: TGCAGCGTTGAGGGGGGGTCTGAAGCTTTCTTT
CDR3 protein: CSVEGGSEAFF

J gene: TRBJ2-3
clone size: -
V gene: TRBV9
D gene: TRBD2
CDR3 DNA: TGTGCCAGCAGCGACACTAGCGGTGGGGGGCTTACGCAGTATTTT
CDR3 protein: CASSDTSGGGLTQYF

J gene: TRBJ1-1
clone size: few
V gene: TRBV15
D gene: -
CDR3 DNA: TGTGCCACTGAGACAGGAACTAGAACTGAAGCTTTCTTT
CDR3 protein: CATETGTRTEAFF

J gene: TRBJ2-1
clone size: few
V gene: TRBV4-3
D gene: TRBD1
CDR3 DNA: TGCGCCAGCAGCCACACAAAGGGACAGGGTTCCTACAATGAGCAGTTCTTC
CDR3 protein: CASSHTKGQGSYNEQFF

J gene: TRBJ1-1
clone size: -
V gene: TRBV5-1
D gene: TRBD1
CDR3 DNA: TGCGCCAGCAGCTTCTCACAGGGGAAGACTGAAGCTTTCTTT
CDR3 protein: CASSFSQGKTEAFF

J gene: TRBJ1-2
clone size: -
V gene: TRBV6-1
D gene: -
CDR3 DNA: TGTGCCAGCAGTAACCACCGTTGGGGGGAAGGTGGCTACACCTTC
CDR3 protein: CASSNHRWGEGGYTF

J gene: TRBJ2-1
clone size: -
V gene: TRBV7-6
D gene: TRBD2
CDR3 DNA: TGTGCCAGCAGCTTAAAGACTAGCGGGGACTACAATGAGCAGTTCTTC
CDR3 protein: CASSLKTSGDYNEQFF

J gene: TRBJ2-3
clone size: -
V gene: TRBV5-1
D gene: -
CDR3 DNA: TGCGCCAGCAGCTTCGGGGGGCCCACAGATACGCAGTATTTT
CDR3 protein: CASSFGGPTDTQYF

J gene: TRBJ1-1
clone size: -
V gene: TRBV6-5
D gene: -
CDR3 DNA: TGTGCCAGCAGACTTCAGGGGAACACTGAAGCTTTCTTT
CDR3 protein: CASRLQGNTEAFF

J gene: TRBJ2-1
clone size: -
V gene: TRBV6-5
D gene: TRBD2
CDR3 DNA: TGTGCCAGCAGTTACTCGACTAGCGACTACAATGAGCAGTTCTTC
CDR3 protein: CASSYSTSDYNEQFF

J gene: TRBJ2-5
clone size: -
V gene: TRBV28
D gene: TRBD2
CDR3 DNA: TGTGCCAGCAGTTTCGGGGGGGCCCGAGGAACCCAGTACTTC
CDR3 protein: CASSFGGARGTQYF

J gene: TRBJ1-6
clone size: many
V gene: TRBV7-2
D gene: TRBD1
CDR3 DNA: TGTGCCAGCAGCTTTGCCGGGACAGGGACTAATTCACCCCTCCACTTT
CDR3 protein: CASSFAGTGTNSPLHF

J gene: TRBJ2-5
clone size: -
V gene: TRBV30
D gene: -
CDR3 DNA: TGTGCCTGGAGTGTAAGCGATAGTCAAGAGACCCAGTACTTC
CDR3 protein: CAWSVSDSQETQYF

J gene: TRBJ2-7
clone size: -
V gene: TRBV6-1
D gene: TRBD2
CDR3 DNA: TGTGCCAGCAGGGACGGGACTAGCGGGAGTTACGAGCAGTACTTC
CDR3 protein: CASRDGTSGSYEQYF

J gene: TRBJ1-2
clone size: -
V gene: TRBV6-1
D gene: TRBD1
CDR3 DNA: TGTGCCAGCAGTTCTACAGGGGTCGGCTACACCTTC
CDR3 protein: CASSSTGVGYTF

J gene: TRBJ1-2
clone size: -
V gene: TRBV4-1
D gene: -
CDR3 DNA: TGCGCCAGCAGCCAGGGTTCTCAGGGAAGGAAAGGCTACACCTTC
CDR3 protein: CASSQGSQGRKGYTF

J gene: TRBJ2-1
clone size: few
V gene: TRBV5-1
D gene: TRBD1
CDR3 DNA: TGCGCCAGCAGCCGGGGACAGAGCTCCTACAATGAGCAGTTCTTC
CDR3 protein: CASSRGQSSYNEQFF

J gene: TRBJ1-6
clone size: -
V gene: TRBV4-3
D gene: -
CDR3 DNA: TGCGCCAGCAGCCAAGAGTGGTCAGGTGGATCACCCCTCCACTTT
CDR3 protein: CASSQEWSGGSPLHF

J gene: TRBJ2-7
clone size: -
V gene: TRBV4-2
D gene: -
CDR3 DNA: TGTGCCAGCAGCCAAAGATTAGCGGACTCGTACGAGCAGTACTTC
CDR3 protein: CASSQRLADSYEQYF

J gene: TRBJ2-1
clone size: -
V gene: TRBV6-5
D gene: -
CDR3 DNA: TGTGCCAGCAGTGCCGGACAGAGCTCCTACAATGAGCAGTTCTTC
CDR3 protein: CASSAGQSSYNEQFF

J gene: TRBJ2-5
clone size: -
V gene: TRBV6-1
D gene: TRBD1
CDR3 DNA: TGTGCCAGCAGTTTTGGGACAGGACAAGAGACCCAGTACTTC
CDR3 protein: CASSFGTGQETQYF

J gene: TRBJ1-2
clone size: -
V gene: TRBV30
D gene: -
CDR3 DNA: TGTGCCTGGATCCAGAGTCGGGGGACGGACGGCTACACCTTC
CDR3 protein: CAWIQSRGTDGYTF

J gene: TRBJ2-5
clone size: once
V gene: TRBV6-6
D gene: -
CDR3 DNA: TGTGCCAGCAGTCAAAGACTGTACCAAGAGACCCAGTACTTC
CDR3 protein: CASSQRLYQETQYF

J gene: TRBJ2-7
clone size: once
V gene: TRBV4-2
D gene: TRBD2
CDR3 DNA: TGTGCCAGCAGCCAAGGGAGCGGGGACGAGCAGTACTTC
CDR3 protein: CASSQGSGDEQYF

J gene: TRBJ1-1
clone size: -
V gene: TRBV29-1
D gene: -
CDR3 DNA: TGCAGCGTTGGTTCTGGACAGAACACTGAAGCTTTCTTT
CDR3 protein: CSVGSGQNTEAFF

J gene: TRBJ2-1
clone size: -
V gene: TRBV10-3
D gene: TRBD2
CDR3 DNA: TGTGCCATCAGTGATCTAGCGGGGGGAACAAATGAGCAGTTCTTC
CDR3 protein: CAISDLAGGTNEQFF

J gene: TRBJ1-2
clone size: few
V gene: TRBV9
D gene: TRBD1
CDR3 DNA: TGTGCCAGCAGCCCACCACAGGGGGGAGTCGGCTACACCTTC
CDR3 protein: CASSPPQGGVGYTF

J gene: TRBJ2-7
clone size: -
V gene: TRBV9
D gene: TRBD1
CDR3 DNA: TGTGCCAGCAGCGTCACCCGACAGGGCCACGAGCAGTACTTC
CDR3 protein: CASSVTRQGHEQYF

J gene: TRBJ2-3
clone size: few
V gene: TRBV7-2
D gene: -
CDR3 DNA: TGTGCCAGCAGCTTCGAAGACTCAGATACGCAGTATTTT
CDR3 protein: CASSFEDSDTQYF

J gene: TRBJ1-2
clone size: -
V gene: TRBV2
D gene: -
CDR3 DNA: TGTGCCAGCAGATATCAGGGATCCGGCTACACCTTC
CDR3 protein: CASRYQGSGYTF

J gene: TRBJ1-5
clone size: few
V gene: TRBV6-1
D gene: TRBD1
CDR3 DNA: TGTGCCAGCAGTGGACAGGGCGATCAGCCCCAGCATTTT
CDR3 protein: CASSGQGDQPQHF

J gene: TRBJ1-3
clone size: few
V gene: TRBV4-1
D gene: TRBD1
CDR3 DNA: TGCGCCAGCAGCCAACCGGAGACAGGGACGGGAAACACCATATATTTT
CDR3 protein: CASSQPETGTGNTIYF

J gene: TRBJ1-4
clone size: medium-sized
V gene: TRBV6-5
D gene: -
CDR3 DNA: TGTGCCAGCAGTCTTGACCATTTAACCCGGGGGCTGTTTTTT
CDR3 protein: CASSLDHLTRGLFF

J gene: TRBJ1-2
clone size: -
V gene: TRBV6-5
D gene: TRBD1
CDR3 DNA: TGTGCCAGCAGCCGGACAGGAGAAGGCTATGGCTACACCTTC
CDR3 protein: CASSRTGEGYGYTF

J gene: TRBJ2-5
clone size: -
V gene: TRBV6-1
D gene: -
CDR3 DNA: TGTGCCAGCAACCTATTGGCAGGGCAAGAGACCCAGTACTTC
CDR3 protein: CASNLLAGQETQYF

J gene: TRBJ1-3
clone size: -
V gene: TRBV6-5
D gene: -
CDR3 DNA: TGTGCCAGCAGTTACACAGGTTCTGGAAACACCATATATTTT
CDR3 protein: CASSYTGSGNTIYF

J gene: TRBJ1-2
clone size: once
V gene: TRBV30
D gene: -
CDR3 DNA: TGTGCCTGGAGTGTATCACAGGGCAACTATGGCTACACCTTC
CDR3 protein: CAWSVSQGNYGYTF

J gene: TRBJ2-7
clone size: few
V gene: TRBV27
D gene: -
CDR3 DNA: TGTGCCAGCAGTTCGGTTTTATCGGAGCAGTACTTC
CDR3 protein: CASSSVLSEQYF

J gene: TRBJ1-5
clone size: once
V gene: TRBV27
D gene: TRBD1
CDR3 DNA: TGTGCCACCCGGGACAGGGAGGGTCAGCCCCAGCATTTT
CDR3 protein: CATRDREGQPQHF